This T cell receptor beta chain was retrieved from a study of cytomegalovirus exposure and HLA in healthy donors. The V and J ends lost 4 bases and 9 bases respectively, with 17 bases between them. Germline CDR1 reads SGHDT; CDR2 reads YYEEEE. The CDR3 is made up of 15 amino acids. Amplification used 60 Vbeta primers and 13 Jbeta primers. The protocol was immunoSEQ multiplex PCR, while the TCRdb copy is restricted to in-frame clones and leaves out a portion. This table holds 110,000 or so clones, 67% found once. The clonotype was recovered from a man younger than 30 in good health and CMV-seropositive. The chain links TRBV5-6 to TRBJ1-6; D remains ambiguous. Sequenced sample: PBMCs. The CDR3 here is CASSLDPREGSPLHF. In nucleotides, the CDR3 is TGTGCCAGCAGCCTAGACCCGCGGGAGGGTTCACCCCTCCACTTT. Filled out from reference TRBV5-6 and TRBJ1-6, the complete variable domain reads DAGVTQSPTHLIKTRGQQVTLRCSPKSGHDTVSWYQQALGQGPQFIFQYYEEEERQRGNFPDRFSGHQFPNYSSELNVNALLLGDSALYLCASSLDPREGSPLHFGNGTRLTVT.